The 27 T cell receptor beta chains listed next were all sequenced from one sample in a study of cytomegalovirus exposure and HLA in healthy donors. Repertoires were generated with immunoSEQ multiplex PCR, while TCRdb's copy carries only in-frame clones and drops some. The table lists under 250,000 clones, roughly 80% of them singletons. The material sequenced was PBMCs. These receptors were collected from a young woman in good health and CMV-seronegative.

This chain joins TRBV6-1 and TRBJ1-2; possible D gene TRBD1, 6 bases. The CDR3 length is 13 residues. Trimming removed 4 bases from V and 4 bases from J, with 10 bases in between. Per germline, CDR1 MNHNS and CDR2 SASEGT. The CDR3 is CASSARGGYGYTF. The CDR3 DNA is TGTGCCAGCAGTGCCCGAGGGGGCTATGGCTACACCTTC.

V usage is TRBV27 and J usage is TRBJ2-2, with 10 bases matching TRBD2. CDR3 length: 17 amino acids. CDR1 and CDR2 from the germline V gene are MNHEY and SMNVEV (reference sequence). V gave up 5 bases and J gave up 2 bases; unmatched junction bases: 8. CDR3: CASSRLLAGRNTGELFF. In nucleotides, the CDR3 is TGTGCCAGCAGTCGCTTACTAGCGGGGCGAAACACCGGGGAGCTGTTTTTT.

The rearrangement joins TRBV25-1 to TRBJ2-7; TRBD2 aligns across 7 bases. Germline CDR1 and CDR2: MGHDK and SYGVNS. The ends lost 8 bases at V and 6 bases at J; junction bases unmatched: 10. This CDR3 is 13 amino acids long. CDR3 amino acids: CASGEGRAGEQYF. The CDR3 nucleotides read TGTGCCAGCGGGGAGGGGAGGGCGGGCGAGCAGTACTTC.

The CDR3, as DNA: TGTGCCAGCAGTGACGAGCGGGGGGGCACAGATACGCAGTATTTT. It codes for CASSDERGGTDTQYF. The rearrangement joins TRBV6-4 to TRBJ2-3; 9 bases fit TRBD2. From germline, CDR1 is MRHNA and CDR2 SNTAGT. The CDR3 has 15 residues. The junction had 1 base not matched to a gene; V was cut back by 2 bases and J by 1 base.

The gene calls are TRBV6-1 and TRBJ2-7, with a possible D match to TRBD1 (5 bases). Germline lookup yields CDR1 MNHNS and CDR2 SASEGT. The CDR3 sequence is 15 residues long. V lost 2 bases and J 2 bases, leaving 13 bases between the germline ends. The DNA for the CDR3 is TGTGCCAGCAGTGAAAATCAGGGATCCCCCTACGAGCAGTACTTC. Translated: CASSENQGSPYEQYF.

The V gene is TRBV11-2, the J gene TRBJ2-2; D might be TRBD1 (5 bases). Deletions cut 1 base from V and 4 bases from J, with 10 bases between. The CDR3 totals 15 residues. CDR1 and CDR2 from the germline V gene are SGHAT and FQNNGV. In DNA, the CDR3 is TGTGCCAGCAGCTTAGCCAGCCAGGGCACCGGGGAGCTGTTTTTT. Translated, it gives CASSLASQGTGELFF.

V and J are TRBV9 and TRBJ1-2, with D maybe TRBD1 (6 bases). CDR1 and CDR2 from the germline V gene are SGDLS and YYNGEE. The CDR3 contains 16 residues. V lost 4 bases to trimming and J lost 4 bases, with 20 bases between them. In DNA, the CDR3 is TGTGCCAGCAGCCCTCTGACTGGGGGGCGTAGCTATGGCTACACCTTC. Its protein is CASSPLTGGRSYGYTF.

The chain uses TRBV6-5 and TRBJ1-1; 7 bases are shared with TRBD1. From germline, CDR1 is MNHEY and CDR2 SVGAGI. V shed 2 bases and J 4 bases; nucleotides not matched to a gene: 1. The CDR3 runs 13 residues. The CDR3 DNA follows: TGTGCCAGCAGTTACCCAGGGGGCACTGAAGCTTTCTTT. Translation: CASSYPGGTEAFF.

V gene TRBV2 combines with J gene TRBJ1-1, with 8 bases aligning to TRBD1. V lost 6 bases and J lost 6; bases outside the gene matches: 9. Germline V CDR1 and CDR2: SNHLY, FYNNEI. This CDR3 has 14 amino acids. Here the CDR3 reads CASRPQGAIAEAFF. Written as DNA, the CDR3 is TGTGCCAGCAGACCCCAGGGGGCTATCGCTGAAGCTTTCTTT.

This clone was detected once. This chain uses TRBV2 with TRBJ2-5; 9 bases match TRBD2. Germline V CDR1 and CDR2: SNHLY, FYNNEI. Trimming took 1 base from V and 2 from J; bases not matched to a gene: 5. The CDR3 length is 16 residues. In DNA form, the CDR3 reads TGTGCCAGCAGTGAAGGGGGTAGCGGGGGACAAGAGACCCAGTACTTC. Protein: CASSEGGSGGQETQYF. The whole variable domain, remainder taken from reference TRBV2 and TRBJ2-5, is EPEVTQTPSHQVTQMGQEVILRCVPISNHLYFYWYRQILGQKVEFLVSFYNNEISEKSEIFDDQFSVERPDGSNFTLKIRSTKLEDSAMYFCASSEGGSGGQETQYFGPGTRLLVL.

J is TRBJ2-1 and V is TRBV20-1; maybe TRBD2 (5 bases). The CDR3 extends over 11 amino acids. Trimming cost V 5 bases and J 5 bases, with 7 bases left between them. Germline assignment: CDR1 DFQATT and CDR2 SNEGSKA (reference sequence). In DNA form, the CDR3 reads TGCAGTGCTCGGGGAAACAATGAGCAGTTCTTC. This sequence encodes CSARGNNEQFF.

V gene TRBV7-8 combines with J gene TRBJ2-2; 9 bases match TRBD2. Germline loops: CDR1 SGHVS, CDR2 FQNEAQ. CDR3 length: 16 residues. V was pared by 0 bases and J by 5 bases, with 4 bases of the junction left unmatched. Written as DNA, the CDR3 is TGTGCCAGCAGCTTAGCGATAGCGGGAGATACCGGGGAGCTGTTTTTT. Its protein product is CASSLAIAGDTGELFF.

The rearrangement links TRBV28 to TRBJ2-2, with D perhaps matching TRBD1 or TRBD2 (5 bases each). V was trimmed by 3 bases and J by 6 bases, leaving 8 bases between them. Germline CDR1 reads MDHEN; CDR2 reads SYDVKM. The length of the CDR3 is 13 residues. CDR3 nucleotide sequence: TGTGCCAGCAGTTTGGGACGGTCCGGGGAGCTGTTTTTT. Translated: CASSLGRSGELFF.

The rearrangement links TRBV9 to TRBJ2-5; 7 bases line up with TRBD1. Germline loops: CDR1 SGDLS, CDR2 YYNGEE. The CDR3 loop spans 15 amino acids. Trimming took 0 bases from V and 5 from J; bases not matched to a gene: 7. CDR3 loop: CASSVGNRGYETQYF. The CDR3 region has the DNA TGTGCCAGCAGCGTAGGCAACAGGGGCTACGAGACCCAGTACTTC. Using reference TRBV9 and TRBJ2-5 for the parts outside the CDR3, the full variable domain is DSGVTQTPKHLITATGQRVTLRCSPRSGDLSVYWYQQSLDQGLQFLIQYYNGEERAKGNILERFSAQQFPDLHSELNLSSLELGDSALYFCASSVGNRGYETQYFGPGTRLLVL.

This clone was counted between two and nine times. The chain joins TRBV29-1 to TRBJ1-2; D unresolved. The germline V gene encodes CDR1 SQVTM and CDR2 ANQGSEA. Trimming cost V 4 bases and J 4 bases, with 10 bases left between them. CDR3 length equals 12 residues. In DNA form, the CDR3 reads TGCAGCGTTGTTTGGGGTGTCTATGGCTACACCTTC. Residues: CSVVWGVYGYTF.

This chain joins TRBV6-1 and TRBJ2-5; D call uncertain. V lost 7 bases and J lost 7, with 13 bases in between. This CDR3 is built from 12 residues. Germline CDR1 reads MNHNS; CDR2 reads SASEGT. CDR3 nucleotides: TGTGCCAGCAACTTCAACCTGGGGACCCAGTACTTC. Encoded protein: CASNFNLGTQYF.

The gene calls are TRBV5-1 and TRBJ2-7; D is perhaps TRBD2 (6 bases). This CDR3 comprises 14 residues. With 3 bases removed from V and 3 bases from J, the gap between germline ends came to 13 bases. In germline, CDR1 is SGHRS, CDR2 YFSETQ. CDR3 region: CASSWSGGDYEQYF. For the CDR3, the DNA is TGCGCCAGCAGCTGGTCCGGGGGAGACTACGAGCAGTACTTC.

This clone was recorded a few times. CDR3 loop: CASSPPSSYEQYF. CDR3 nucleotide sequence: TGTGCCAGCAGCCCGCCGAGCTCCTACGAGCAGTACTTC. The V gene is TRBV6-5, the J gene TRBJ2-7; D uncertain. The V gene lost 6 bases and the J gene lost 0 bases, with 9 bases spanning the gap. The CDR3 has 13 amino acids. CDR1 is MNHEY, CDR2 SVGAGI, per germline.

This clone came up once. This chain joins TRBV5-6 and TRBJ2-7, with no clear D. The CDR3 is 13 residues long. Trimming cost V 0 bases and J 4 bases, with 8 bases left between them. Germline-derived CDR1 and CDR2 are SGHDT and YYEEEE. The CDR3 DNA reads as TGTGCCAGCAGCTTGGACGTCCCTTACGAGCAGTACTTC. Translating it yields CASSLDVPYEQYF.

J is TRBJ2-2 and V is TRBV4-1, with a weak D call TRBD2 (5 bases). The germline gives CDR1 MGHRA, CDR2 YSYEKL. The CDR3 loop spans 17 amino acids. Trimming took 3 bases from V and 0 from J, leaving 14 bases between them. CDR3 sequence: CASSHVRESANTGELFF. The CDR3 bases are TGCGCCAGCAGCCATGTTAGGGAGTCCGCGAACACCGGGGAGCTGTTTTTT.

This rearrangement joins TRBV6-5 to TRBJ2-1; tentatively, D is TRBD1 (6 bases). CDR3 length: 13 residues. Germline CDR1 and CDR2: MNHEY and SVGAGI. The V end was cut by 1 base, the J end by 9 bases, with 10 bases between. Here the CDR3 reads CASSYFGGGEQFF. The CDR3 coding sequence is TGTGCCAGCAGTTACTTTGGGGGCGGTGAGCAGTTCTTC.

The V gene is TRBV13, the J gene TRBJ2-4; maybe TRBD1 (5 bases). CDR3 length equals 16 residues. The V end lost 2 bases, the J end lost 0 bases, and 11 bases lay between the germline ends. CDR1 PRHDT and CDR2 FYEKMQ come from the germline V gene (reference sequence). The CDR3 reads CASSLSRALAKNIQYF. CDR3 bases: TGTGCCAGCAGCTTAAGCAGGGCTCTAGCCAAAAACATTCAGTACTTC.

The rearrangement links TRBV5-1 to TRBJ2-1; D remains ambiguous. Germline-derived CDR1 and CDR2 are SGHRS and YFSETQ. V lost 4 bases, J lost 5 bases, and 10 bases lay in between. This CDR3 contains 13 residues. The CDR3 coding sequence is TGCGCCAGCAGCCGGACCTATAACAATGAGCAGTTCTTC. This translates into CASSRTYNNEQFF.

The CDR3 DNA follows: TGTGCCAGCAGTCCCGTCGTTTTCGGCACAGATACGCAGTATTTT. It encodes CASSPVVFGTDTQYF. The chain links TRBV6-1 to TRBJ2-3, with D unclear. Deletions cut 5 bases from V and 1 base from J, with 13 bases between. The germline V gene has CDR1 MNHNS and CDR2 SASEGT. The CDR3 covers 15 residues.

V and J are TRBV30 and TRBJ2-1, with D perhaps matching TRBD1 (5 bases). Per germline, CDR1 GTSNPN and CDR2 SVGIG (reference sequence). The CDR3 spans 12 residues. V lost 0 bases, J lost 8 bases, and 8 bases lay in between. CDR3 residues: CAWSVQVYEQFF. The CDR3 bases are TGTGCCTGGAGTGTACAGGTTTATGAGCAGTTCTTC.

A note on this clone: Within the sample, other DNA sequences also encode this same CDR3. The V call is TRBV9, the J call TRBJ1-2, with D maybe TRBD1 (5 bases). The CDR3 has 12 amino acids. Per the germline V gene, CDR1 is SGDLS and CDR2 is YYNGEE. V lost 0 bases and J 7 bases, leaving 7 bases between the germline ends. The CDR3 here is CASSVGQSGYTF. The CDR3, as DNA: TGTGCCAGCAGCGTAGGACAGAGTGGCTACACCTTC.

The chain joins TRBV7-6 to TRBJ2-3; D gene ambiguous. The CDR3 has 13 amino acids. The germline CDR1 and CDR2 sequences are SGHVS and FNYEAQ. Trimming pared 5 bases from V and 5 bases from J, leaving 11 bases between. CDR3 protein: CASSPASRDTQYF. The CDR3 DNA reads TGTGCCAGCAGCCCTGCTTCAAGAGATACGCAGTATTTT.